Below, one TCR beta chain is given with its context. The CDR3 runs to 15 residues. The ends were cut back, 0 bases at V and 7 bases at J, with 12 bases in the middle. Germline lookup yields CDR1 SEHNR and CDR2 FQNEAQ (reference sequence). The sample belongs to a study of blood T cell repertoires in COVID-19. Profiled with immunoSEQ multiplex PCR; TCRdb holds only in-frame clones, not every one. The sample lists a few hundred thousand clones, roughly 90% occurring once. Input material: peripheral blood. The sequence was collected from a man between 18 and 35 years old who had recovered from COVID-19. The V and J genes are TRBV7-9 and TRBJ2-2; D is unresolved. CDR3 DNA sequence: TGTGCCAGCAGCTTAGCGATGACTGGCCACGGGGAGCTGTTTTTT. Residues: CASSLAMTGHGELFF. Drawing the rest from reference TRBV7-9 and TRBJ2-2, the complete variable domain is DTGVSQNPRHKITKRGQNVTFRCDPISEHNRLYWYRQTLGQGPEFLTYFQNEAQLEKSRLLSDRFSAERPKGSFSTLEIQRTEQGDSAMYLCASSLAMTGHGELFFGEGSRLTVL.